This T cell receptor (beta chain) was sequenced in a study of CD8 T cells in ankylosing spondylitis (dated by TCRdb to the late 2010s). The study in broad terms: The study profiled T cell receptor beta repertoires in healthy donors and ankylosing spondylitis patients to find disease-linked TCR variants. Peripheral blood samples were taken, and synovial fluid was additionally collected from ankylosing spondylitis patients. The whole study cohort included over a hundred healthy donors and 25 ankylosing spondylitis patients. Here is what the overall study found, with its caveats: According to the report, matched synovial fluid samples from ankylosing spondylitis patients were significantly enriched for the disease-linked clones. Some TCR beta motif variants had previously been reported in synovial fluid and blood of reactive arthritis patients, which suggested common disease-initiation mechanisms. Blood from ankylosing spondylitis patients appeared to be characterized by a TCR beta motif made up of seven or eight highly homologous amino acid variants. The disease-linked clones had a CD8+ phenotype and were found at relatively low frequencies in peripheral blood.

The sequencer listed for this sample is Illumina HiSeq 2500. Quantitative 5'-RACE with molecular barcodes was used to prepare TCR beta libraries. The paper's processing steps were these. A new computational method based on a probabilistic model of VDJ rearrangement was used to identify disease-linked TCR variants. The public reads were run again by TCRdb, first through fastp at Q25 and then through MiXCR, and only productive beta chains were kept. Rows are combined by CDR3 protein, so each entry shows the most common genes and DNA. TCRdb, not the original authors, processed these V and J calls. The sample table records more than 650,000 distinct CDR3 sequences; around 11% of these occur just once. Of the sample, around 0.51% falls within the top ten clones. Worth noting for this clonotype: Its binding antigen is unknown. Per-nucleotide qualities are absent, and no much larger clonotype sits a single base away.

The CDR3 contains 17 residues, cysteine and phenylalanine counted. Only the CDR3 portion is preserved as DNA: 51 bases, with reading frame beginning at the first base. CDR1 MDHEN and CDR2 SYDVKM were looked up in the germline V gene. V is cut back by 2 bases and J by 4 bases, with 7 bases in the junction unmatched. This TCR came from a male donor with ankylosing spondylitis. Specimen: blood, either unsorted or a sorted T cell fraction (not recorded which). The chain is encoded by TRBV28 joined to TRBJ2-1, with 11 junctional bases fitting TRBD2. The sequenced DNA: TGTGCCAGCAGTTTAGGGTGGAGACTAGCGGGATACAATGAGCAGTTCTTC. Translated, it gives CASSLGWRLAGYNEQFF.